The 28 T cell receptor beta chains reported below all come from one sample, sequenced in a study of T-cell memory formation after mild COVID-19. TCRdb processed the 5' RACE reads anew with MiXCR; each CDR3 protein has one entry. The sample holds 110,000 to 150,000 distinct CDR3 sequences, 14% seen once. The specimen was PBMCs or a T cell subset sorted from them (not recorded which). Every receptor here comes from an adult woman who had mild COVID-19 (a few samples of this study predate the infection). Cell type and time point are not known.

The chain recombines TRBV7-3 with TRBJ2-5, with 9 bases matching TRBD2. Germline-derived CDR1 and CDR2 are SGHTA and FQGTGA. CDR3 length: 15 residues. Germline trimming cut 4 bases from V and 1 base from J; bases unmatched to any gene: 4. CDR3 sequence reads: CASSSERGVQETQYF. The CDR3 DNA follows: TGTGCCAGCAGCTCCGAGCGGGGGGTCCAAGAGACCCAGTACTTC. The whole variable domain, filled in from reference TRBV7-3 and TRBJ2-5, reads GAGVSQTPSNKVTEKGKYVELRCDPISGHTALYWYRQSLGQGPEFLIYFQGTGAADDSGLPNDRFFAVRPEGSVSTLKIQRTERGDSAVYLCASSSERGVQETQYFGPGTRLLVL.

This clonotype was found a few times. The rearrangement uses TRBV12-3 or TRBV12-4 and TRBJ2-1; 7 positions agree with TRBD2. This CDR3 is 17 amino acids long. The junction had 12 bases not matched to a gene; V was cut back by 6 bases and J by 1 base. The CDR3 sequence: CASSLPYVRESYNEQFF. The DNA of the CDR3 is TGTGCCAGCAGCCTTCCCTACGTGCGGGAGTCCTACAATGAGCAGTTCTTC.

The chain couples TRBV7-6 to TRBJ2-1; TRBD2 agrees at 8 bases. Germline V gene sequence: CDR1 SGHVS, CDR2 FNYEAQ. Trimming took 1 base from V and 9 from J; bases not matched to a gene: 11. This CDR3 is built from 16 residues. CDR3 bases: TGTGCCAGCAGCTTAGGGGTGGCTAGCGGGCTTCCTGAGCAGTTCTTC. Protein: CASSLGVASGLPEQFF.

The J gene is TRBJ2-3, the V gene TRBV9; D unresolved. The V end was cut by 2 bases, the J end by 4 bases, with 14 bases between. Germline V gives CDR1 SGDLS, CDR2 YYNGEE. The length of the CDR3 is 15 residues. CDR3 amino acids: CASSVDSRVADTQYF. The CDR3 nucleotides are TGTGCCAGCAGCGTCGACTCCCGAGTGGCAGATACGCAGTATTTT.

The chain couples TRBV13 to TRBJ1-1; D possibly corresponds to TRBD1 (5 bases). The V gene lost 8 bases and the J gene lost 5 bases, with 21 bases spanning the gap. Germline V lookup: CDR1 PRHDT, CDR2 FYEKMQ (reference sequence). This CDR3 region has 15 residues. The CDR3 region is CASLGRGYSSTEAFF. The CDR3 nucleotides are TGTGCCAGCCTGGGGAGGGGCTACTCGTCGACTGAAGCTTTCTTT.

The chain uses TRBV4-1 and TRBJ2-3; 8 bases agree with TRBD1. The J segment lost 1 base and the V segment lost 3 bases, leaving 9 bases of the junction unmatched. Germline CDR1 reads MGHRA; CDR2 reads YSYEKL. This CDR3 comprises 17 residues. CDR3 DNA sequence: TGCGCCAGCAGCCAGCCCGGGACAGGACAACGCACAGATACGCAGTATTTT. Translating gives CASSQPGTGQRTDTQYF.

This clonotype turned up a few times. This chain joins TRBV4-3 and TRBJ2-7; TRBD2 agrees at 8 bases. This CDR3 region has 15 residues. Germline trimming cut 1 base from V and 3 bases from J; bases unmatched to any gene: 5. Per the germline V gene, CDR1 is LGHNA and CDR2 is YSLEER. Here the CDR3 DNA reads TGCGCCAGCAGCCAAGTAGCGGGATGGATCTACGAGCAGTACTTC. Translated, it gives CASSQVAGWIYEQYF.

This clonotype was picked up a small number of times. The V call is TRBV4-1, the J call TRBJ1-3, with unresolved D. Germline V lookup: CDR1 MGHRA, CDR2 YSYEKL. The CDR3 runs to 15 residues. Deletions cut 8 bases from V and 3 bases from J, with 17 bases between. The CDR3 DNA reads TGCGCCAGCCAGCCGGGCCTACTAGGTGGAAACACCATATATTTT. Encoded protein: CASQPGLLGGNTIYF.

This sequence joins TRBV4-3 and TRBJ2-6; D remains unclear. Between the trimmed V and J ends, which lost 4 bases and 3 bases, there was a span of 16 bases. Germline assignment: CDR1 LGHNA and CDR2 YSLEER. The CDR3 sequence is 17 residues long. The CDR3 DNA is TGCGCCAGCAGCCCCAACCCCTCGGTAGTTGGGGCCAACGTCCTGACTTTC. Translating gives CASSPNPSVVGANVLTF.

The DNA of the CDR3 is TGTGCCACCAGTACGTCAGGCTCCTACAATGAGCAGTTCTTC. Encoded protein: CATSTSGSYNEQFF. V usage is TRBV15 and J usage is TRBJ2-1; D call uncertain. Trimming cost V 6 bases and J 0 bases, with 9 bases left between them. Germline-derived CDR1 and CDR2 are LNHNV and YYDKDF (reference sequence). The CDR3 is 14 amino acids.

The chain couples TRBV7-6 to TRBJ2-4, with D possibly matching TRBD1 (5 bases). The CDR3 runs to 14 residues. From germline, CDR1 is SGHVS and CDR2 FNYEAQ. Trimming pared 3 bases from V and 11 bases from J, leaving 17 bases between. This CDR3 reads CASSLGHMKGVQYF. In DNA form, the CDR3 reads TGTGCCAGCAGCTTGGGTCACATGAAAGGGGTTCAGTACTTC. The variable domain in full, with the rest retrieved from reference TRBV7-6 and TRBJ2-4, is GAGVSQSPRYKVTKRGQDVALRCDPISGHVSLYWYRQALGQGPEFLTYFNYEAQQDKSGLPNDRFSAERPEGSISTLTIQRTEQRDSAMYRCASSLGHMKGVQYFGAGTRLSVL.

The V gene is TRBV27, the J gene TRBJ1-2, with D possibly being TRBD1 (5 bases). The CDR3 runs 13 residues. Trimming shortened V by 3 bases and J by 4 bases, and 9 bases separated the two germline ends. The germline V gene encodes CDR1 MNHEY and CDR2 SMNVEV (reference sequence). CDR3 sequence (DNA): TGTGCCAGCAGTTTCGGGACTGGCTATGGCTACACCTTC. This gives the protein CASSFGTGYGYTF.

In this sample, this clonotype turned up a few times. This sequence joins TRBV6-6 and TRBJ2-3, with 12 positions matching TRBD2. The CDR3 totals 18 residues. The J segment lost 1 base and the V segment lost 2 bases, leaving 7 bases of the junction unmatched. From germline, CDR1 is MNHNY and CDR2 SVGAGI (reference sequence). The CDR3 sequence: CASSYLTSGREGTDTQYF. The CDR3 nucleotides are TGTGCCAGCAGTTACCTGACTAGCGGGAGAGAGGGCACAGATACGCAGTATTTT.

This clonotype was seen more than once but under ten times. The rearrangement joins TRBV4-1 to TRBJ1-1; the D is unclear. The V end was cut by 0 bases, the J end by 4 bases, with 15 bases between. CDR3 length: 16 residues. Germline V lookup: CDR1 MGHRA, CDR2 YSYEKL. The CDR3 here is CASSQELGNLFTEAFF. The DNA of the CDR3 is TGCGCCAGCAGCCAAGAATTAGGGAACCTGTTCACTGAAGCTTTCTTT.

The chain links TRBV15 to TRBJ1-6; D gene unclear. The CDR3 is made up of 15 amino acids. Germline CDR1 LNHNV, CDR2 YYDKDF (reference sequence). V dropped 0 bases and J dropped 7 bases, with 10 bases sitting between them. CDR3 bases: TGTGCCACCAGCAGAGACGAACAGACAAATTCACCCCTCCACTTT. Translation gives CATSRDEQTNSPLHF. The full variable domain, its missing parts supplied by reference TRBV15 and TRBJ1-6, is DAMVIQNPRYQVTQFGKPVTLSCSQTLNHNVMYWYQQKSSQAPKLLFHYYDKDFNNEADTPDNFQSRRPNTSFCFLDIRSPGLGDTAMYLCATSRDEQTNSPLHFGNGTRLTVT.

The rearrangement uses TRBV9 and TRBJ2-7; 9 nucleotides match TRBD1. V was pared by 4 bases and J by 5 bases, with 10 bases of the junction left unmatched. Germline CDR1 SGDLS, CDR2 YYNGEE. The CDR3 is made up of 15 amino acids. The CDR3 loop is CASSPAGDRVHEQYF. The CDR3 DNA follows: TGTGCCAGCAGCCCTGCCGGGGACAGGGTCCACGAGCAGTACTTC.

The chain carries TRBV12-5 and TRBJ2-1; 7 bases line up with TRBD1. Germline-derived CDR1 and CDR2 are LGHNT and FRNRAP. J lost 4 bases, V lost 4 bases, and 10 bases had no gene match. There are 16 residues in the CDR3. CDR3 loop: CASGSPTGEQYNEQFF. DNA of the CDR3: TGTGCTAGTGGTTCCCCAACAGGGGAACAGTACAATGAGCAGTTCTTC.

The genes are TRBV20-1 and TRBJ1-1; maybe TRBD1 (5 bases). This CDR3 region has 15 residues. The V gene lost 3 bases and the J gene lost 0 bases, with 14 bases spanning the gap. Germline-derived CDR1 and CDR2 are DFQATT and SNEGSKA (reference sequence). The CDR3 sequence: CSARWGESVNTEAFF. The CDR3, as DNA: TGCAGTGCTAGGTGGGGGGAGAGTGTGAACACTGAAGCTTTCTTT.

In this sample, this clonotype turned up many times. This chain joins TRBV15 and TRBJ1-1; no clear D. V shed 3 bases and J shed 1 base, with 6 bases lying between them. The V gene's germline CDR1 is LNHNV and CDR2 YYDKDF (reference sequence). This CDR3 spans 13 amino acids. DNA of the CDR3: TGTGCCACCAGCAGTCGTGGGAACACTGAAGCTTTCTTT. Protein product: CATSSRGNTEAFF.

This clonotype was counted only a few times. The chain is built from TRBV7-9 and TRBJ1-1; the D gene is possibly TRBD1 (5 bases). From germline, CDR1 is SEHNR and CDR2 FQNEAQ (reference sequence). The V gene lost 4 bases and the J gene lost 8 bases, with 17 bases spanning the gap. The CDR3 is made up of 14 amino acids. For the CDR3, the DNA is TGTGCCAGCAGCTCCGTAACAGGTACTACAGAAGCTTTCTTT. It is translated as CASSSVTGTTEAFF.

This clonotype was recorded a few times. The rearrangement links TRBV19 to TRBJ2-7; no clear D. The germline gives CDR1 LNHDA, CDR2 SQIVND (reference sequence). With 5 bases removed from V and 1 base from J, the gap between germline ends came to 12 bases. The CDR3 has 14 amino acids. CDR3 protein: CASSPYIASYEQYF. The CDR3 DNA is TGTGCCAGTAGTCCTTACATTGCGTCCTACGAGCAGTACTTC.

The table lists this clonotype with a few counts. The CDR3 spells CATSDAKRTGANYGYTF. CDR3 bases: TGTGCCACCAGTGATGCGAAGAGGACAGGGGCTAACTATGGCTACACCTTC. The chain joins TRBV24-1 to TRBJ1-2; 9 positions match TRBD1. The CDR3 runs to 17 residues. The germline CDR1 and CDR2 sequences are KGHDR and SFDVKD. The junction had 7 bases not matched to a gene; V was cut back by 3 bases and J by 0 bases.

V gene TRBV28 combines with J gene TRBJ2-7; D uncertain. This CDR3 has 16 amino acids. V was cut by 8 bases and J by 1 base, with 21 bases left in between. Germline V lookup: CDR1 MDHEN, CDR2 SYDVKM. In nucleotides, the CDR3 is TGTGCCAGCGGTTCGGGCTACCCTTTAGAGTCCTACGAGCAGTACTTC. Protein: CASGSGYPLESYEQYF.

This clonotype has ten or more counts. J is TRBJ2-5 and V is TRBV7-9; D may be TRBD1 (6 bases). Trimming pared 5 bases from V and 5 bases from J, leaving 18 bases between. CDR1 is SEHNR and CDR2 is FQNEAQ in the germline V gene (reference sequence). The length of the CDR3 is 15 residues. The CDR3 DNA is TGTGCCAGCAGCAGTACTTACAGGGACGGGGAGACCCAGTACTTC. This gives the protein CASSSTYRDGETQYF.

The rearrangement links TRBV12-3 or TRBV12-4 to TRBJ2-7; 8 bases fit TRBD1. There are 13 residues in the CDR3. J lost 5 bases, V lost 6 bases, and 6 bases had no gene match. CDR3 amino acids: CASSPGTGHEQYF. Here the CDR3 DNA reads TGTGCCAGCAGCCCAGGGACAGGCCACGAGCAGTACTTC.

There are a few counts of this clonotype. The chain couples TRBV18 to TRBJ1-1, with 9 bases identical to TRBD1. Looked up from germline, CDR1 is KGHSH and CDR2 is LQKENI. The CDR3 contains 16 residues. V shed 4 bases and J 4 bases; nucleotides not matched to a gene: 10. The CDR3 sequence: CASSRPGQGYFTEAFF. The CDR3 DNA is TGTGCCAGCTCACGCCCGGGACAGGGCTATTTCACTGAAGCTTTCTTT.

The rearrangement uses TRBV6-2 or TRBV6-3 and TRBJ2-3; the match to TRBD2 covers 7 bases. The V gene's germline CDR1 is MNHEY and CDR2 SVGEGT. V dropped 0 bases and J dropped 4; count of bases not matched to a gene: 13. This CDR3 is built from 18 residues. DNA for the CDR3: TGTGCCAGCAGTTACTCCCACCCCTTTGCGGGGGTGGCAGATACGCAGTATTTT. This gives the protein CASSYSHPFAGVADTQYF.

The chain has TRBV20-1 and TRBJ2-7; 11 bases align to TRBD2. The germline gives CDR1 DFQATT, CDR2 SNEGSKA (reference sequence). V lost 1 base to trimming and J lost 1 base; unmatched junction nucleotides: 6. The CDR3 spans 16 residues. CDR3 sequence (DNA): TGCAGTGCTAGAGCCCCACTAGCGGGAGTATCCTACGAGCAGTACTTC. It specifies CSARAPLAGVSYEQYF.